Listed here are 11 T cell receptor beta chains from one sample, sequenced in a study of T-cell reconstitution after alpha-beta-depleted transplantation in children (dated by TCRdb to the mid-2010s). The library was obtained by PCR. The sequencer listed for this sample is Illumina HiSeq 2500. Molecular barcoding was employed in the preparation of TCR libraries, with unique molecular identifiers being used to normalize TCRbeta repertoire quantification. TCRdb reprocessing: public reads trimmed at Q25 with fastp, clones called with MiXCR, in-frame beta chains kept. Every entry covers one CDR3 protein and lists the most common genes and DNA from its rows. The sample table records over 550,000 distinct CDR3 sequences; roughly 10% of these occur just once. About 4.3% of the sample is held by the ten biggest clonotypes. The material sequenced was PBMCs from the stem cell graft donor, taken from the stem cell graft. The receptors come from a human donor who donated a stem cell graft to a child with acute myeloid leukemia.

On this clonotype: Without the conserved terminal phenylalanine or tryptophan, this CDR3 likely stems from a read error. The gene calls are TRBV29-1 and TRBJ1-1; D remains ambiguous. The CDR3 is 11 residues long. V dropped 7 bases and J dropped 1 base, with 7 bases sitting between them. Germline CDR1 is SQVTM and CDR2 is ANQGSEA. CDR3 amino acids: CSARRNTEAFV. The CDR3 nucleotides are TGCAGCGCACGACGGAACACTGAAGCTTTCGTT.

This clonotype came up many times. The CDR3 region has the DNA TGTGCCAGCAGCCCGACTGGAGACCGAGATACGCAGTATTTT. Its translation: CASSPTGDRDTQYF. The chain employs TRBV4-2 and TRBJ2-3; D gene ambiguous. The CDR3 contains 14 residues. The germline V gene encodes CDR1 LGHNA and CDR2 YNFKEQ. Trimming shortened V by 4 bases and J by 5 bases, and 13 bases separated the two germline ends.

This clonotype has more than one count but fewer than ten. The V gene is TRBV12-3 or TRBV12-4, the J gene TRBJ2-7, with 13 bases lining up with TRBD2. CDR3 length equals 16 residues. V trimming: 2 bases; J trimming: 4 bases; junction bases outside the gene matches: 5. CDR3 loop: CASSLRTSGSGYEQYF. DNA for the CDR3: TGTGCCAGCAGTTTAAGGACTAGCGGGAGTGGGTACGAGCAGTACTTC.

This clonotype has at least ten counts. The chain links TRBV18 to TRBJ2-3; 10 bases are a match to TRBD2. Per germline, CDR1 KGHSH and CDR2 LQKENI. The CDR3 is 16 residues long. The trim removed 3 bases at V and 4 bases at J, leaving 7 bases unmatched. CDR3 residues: CASSPLAGETADTQYF. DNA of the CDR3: TGTGCCAGCTCACCCCTAGCGGGAGAAACCGCAGATACGCAGTATTTT.

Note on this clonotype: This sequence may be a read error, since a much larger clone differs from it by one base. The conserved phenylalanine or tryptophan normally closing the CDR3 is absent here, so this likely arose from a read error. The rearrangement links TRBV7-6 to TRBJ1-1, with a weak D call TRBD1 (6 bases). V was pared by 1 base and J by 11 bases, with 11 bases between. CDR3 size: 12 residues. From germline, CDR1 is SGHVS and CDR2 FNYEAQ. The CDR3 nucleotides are TGTGCCAGCAGCTTAGGTAACAGGGAGGCTTTCTAT. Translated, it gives CASSLGNREAFY.

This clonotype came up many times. The CDR3 sequence: CASGPLPGELFF. CDR3 sequence (DNA): TGTGCCAGCGGCCCTCTCCCGGGGGAGCTGTTTTTT. The chain couples TRBV9 to TRBJ2-2; D is unresolved. This CDR3 has 12 residues. The V end lost 7 bases, the J end lost 8 bases, and 12 bases lay between the germline ends. Germline V gene lookup returns CDR1 SGDLS and CDR2 YYNGEE.

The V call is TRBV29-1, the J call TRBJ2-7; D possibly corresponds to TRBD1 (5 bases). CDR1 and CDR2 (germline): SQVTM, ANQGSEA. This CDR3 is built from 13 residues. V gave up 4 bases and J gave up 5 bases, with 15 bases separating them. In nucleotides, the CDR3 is TGCAGCGTTGTAGCCTGGGGCAGGAACGAGCAGTACTTC. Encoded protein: CSVVAWGRNEQYF.

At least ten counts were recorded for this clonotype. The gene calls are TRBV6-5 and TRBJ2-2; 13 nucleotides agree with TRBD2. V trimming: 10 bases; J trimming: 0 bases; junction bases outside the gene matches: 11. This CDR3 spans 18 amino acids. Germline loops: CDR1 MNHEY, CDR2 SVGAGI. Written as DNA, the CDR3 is TGTGCCACACGGGGACTAGCGGGACTAGGAGCGAACACCGGGGAGCTGTTTTTT. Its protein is CATRGLAGLGANTGELFF.

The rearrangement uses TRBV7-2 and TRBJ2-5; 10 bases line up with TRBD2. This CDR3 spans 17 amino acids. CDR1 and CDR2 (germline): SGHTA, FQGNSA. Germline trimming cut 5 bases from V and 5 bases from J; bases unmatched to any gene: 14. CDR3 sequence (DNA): TGTGCCAGCAGCCCGGGGCTCCTAGCGGGAGCCGGGGAGACCCAGTACTTC. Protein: CASSPGLLAGAGETQYF.

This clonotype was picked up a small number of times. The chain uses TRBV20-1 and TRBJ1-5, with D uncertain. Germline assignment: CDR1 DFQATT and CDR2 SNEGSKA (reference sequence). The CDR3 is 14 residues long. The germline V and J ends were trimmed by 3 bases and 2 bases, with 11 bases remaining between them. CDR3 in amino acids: CSASLGYGNQPQHF. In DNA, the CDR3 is TGCAGTGCTAGTTTGGGGTACGGCAATCAGCCCCAGCATTTT.

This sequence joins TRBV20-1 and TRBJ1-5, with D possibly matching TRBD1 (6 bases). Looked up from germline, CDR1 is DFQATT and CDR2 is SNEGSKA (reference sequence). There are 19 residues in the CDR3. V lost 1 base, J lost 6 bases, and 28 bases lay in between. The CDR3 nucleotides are TGCAGTGCTAGAGCTCATAATACCCCGGGACAAGAGATAAGTCAGCCCCAGCATTTT. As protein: CSARAHNTPGQEISQPQHF.